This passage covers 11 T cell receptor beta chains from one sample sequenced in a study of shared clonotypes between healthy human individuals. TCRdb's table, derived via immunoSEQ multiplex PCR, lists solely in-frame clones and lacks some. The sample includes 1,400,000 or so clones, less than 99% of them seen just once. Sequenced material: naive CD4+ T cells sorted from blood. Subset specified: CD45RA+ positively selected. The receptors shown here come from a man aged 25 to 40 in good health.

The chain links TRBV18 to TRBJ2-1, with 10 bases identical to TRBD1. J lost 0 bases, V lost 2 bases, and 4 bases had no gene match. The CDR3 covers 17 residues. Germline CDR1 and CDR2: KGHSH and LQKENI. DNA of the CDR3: TGTGCCAGCTCACCAAGAGGACAGGGGGACTCCTACAATGAGCAGTTCTTC. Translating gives CASSPRGQGDSYNEQFF. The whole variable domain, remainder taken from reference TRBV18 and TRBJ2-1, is NAGVMQNPRHLVRRRGQEARLRCSPMKGHSHVYWYRQLPEEGLKFMVYLQKENIIDESGMPKERFSAEFPKEGPSILRIQQVVRGDSAAYFCASSPRGQGDSYNEQFFGPGTRLTVL.

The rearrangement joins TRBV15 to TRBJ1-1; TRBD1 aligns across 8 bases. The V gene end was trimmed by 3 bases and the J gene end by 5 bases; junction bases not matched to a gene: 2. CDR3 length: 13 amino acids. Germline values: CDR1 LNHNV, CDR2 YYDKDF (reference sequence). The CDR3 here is CATSRDRVTEAFF. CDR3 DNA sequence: TGTGCCACCAGCAGGGACAGGGTGACTGAAGCTTTCTTT. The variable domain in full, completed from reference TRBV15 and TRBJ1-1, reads DAMVIQNPRYQVTQFGKPVTLSCSQTLNHNVMYWYQQKSSQAPKLLFHYYDKDFNNEADTPDNFQSRRPNTSFCFLDIRSPGLGDTAMYLCATSRDRVTEAFFGQGTRLTVV.

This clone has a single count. The CDR3, as DNA: TGTGCCAGCAGCAGGACTAGCAACTACGAGCAGTACTTC. Translated: CASSRTSNYEQYF. The chain has TRBV25-1 and TRBJ2-7; 8 bases agree with TRBD2. The CDR3 has 13 residues. The V gene end was trimmed by 6 bases and the J gene end by 3 bases; junction bases not matched to a gene: 4. Germline V CDR1 and CDR2: MGHDK, SYGVNS.

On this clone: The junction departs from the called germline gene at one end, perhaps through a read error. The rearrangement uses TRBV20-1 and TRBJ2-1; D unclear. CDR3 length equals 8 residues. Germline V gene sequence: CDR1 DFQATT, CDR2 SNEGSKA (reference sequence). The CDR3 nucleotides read TGCAGTGCTAATGGGCAGTTCTTC. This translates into CSANGQFF.

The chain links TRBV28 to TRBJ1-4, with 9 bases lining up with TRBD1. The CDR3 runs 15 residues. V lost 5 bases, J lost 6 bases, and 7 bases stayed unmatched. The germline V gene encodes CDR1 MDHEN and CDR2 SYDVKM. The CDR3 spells CASSRDRDRDEKLFF. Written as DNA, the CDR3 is TGTGCCAGCAGTCGCGACCGGGACAGGGATGAAAAACTGTTTTTT.

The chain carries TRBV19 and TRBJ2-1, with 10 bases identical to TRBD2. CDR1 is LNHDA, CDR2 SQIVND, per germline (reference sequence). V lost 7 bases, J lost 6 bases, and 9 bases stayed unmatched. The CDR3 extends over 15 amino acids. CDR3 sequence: CASTLAGERANEQFF. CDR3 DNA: TGTGCCAGTACTCTAGCGGGAGAGCGGGCCAATGAGCAGTTCTTC.

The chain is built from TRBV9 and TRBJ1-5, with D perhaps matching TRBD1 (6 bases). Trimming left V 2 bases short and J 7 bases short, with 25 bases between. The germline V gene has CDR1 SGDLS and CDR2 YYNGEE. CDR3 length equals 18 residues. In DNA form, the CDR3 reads TGTGCCAGCAGCGTGGTTGAAGGACAGCACCGGGAGATACAGCCCCAGCATTTT. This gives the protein CASSVVEGQHREIQPQHF.

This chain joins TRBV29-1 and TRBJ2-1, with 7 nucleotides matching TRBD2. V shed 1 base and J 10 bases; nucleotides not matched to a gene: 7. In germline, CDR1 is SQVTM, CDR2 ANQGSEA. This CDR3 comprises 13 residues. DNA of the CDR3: TGCAGCGTTGAAGCTGGGAGGGGTAGGGAGCAGTTCTTC. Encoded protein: CSVEAGRGREQFF.

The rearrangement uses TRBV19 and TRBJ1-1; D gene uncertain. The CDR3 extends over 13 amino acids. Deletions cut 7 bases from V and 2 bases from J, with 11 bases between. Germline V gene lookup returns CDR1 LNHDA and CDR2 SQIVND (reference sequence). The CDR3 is CASNFQANTEAFF. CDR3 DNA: TGTGCCAGTAATTTCCAGGCTAACACTGAAGCTTTCTTT.

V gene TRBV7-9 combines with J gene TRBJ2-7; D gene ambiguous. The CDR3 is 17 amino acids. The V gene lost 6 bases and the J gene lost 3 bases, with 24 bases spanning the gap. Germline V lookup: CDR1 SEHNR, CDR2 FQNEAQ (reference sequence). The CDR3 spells CASRGSAYGAPDYEQYF. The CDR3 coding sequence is TGTGCCAGCAGGGGATCGGCGTATGGAGCACCAGACTACGAGCAGTACTTC.

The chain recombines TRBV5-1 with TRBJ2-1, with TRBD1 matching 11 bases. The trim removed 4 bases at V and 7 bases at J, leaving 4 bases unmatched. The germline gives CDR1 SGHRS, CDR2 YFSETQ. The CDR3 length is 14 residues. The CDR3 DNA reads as TGCGCCAGCAGCGGCGGACAGGGGGCGAATGAGCAGTTCTTC. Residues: CASSGGQGANEQFF.